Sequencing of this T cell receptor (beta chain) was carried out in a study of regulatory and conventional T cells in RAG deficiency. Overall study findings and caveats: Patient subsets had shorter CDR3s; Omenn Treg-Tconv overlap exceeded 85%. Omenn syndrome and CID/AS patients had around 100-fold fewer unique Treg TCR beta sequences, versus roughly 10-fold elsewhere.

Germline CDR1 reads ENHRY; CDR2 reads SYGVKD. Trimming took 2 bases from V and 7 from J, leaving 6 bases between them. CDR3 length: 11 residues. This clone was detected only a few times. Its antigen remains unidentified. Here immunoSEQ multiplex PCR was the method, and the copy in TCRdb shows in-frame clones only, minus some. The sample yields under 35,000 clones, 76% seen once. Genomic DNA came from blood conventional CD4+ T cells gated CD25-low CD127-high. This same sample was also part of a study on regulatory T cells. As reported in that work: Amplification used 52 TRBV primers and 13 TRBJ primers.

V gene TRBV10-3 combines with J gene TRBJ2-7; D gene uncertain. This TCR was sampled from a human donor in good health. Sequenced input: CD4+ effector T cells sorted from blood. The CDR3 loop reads CAISEAVEQYF. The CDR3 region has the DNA TGTGCCATCAGTGAGGCGGTAGAGCAGTACTTC.